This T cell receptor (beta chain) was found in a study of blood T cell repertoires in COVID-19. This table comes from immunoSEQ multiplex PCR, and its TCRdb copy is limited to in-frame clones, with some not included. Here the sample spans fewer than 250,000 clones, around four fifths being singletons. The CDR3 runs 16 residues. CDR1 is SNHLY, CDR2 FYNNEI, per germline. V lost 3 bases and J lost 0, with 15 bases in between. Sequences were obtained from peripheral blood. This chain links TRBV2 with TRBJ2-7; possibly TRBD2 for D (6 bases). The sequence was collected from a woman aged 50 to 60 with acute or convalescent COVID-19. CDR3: CASSENPGLSSYEQYF. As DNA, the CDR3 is TGTGCCAGCAGTGAGAATCCGGGACTTTCCTCCTACGAGCAGTACTTC.